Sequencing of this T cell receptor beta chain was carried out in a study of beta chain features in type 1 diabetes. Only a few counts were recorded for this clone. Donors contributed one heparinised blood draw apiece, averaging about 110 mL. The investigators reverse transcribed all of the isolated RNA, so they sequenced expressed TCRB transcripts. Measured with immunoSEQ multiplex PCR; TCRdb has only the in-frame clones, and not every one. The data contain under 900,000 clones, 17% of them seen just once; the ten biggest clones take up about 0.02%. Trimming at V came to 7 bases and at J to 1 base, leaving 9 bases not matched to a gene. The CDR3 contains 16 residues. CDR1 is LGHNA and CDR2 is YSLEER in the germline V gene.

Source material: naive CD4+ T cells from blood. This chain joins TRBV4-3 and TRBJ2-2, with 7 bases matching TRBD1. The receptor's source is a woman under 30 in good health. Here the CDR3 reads CASTPGQMLNTGELFF. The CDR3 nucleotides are TGCGCCAGCACCCCGGGACAGATGCTGAACACCGGGGAGCTGTTTTTT.